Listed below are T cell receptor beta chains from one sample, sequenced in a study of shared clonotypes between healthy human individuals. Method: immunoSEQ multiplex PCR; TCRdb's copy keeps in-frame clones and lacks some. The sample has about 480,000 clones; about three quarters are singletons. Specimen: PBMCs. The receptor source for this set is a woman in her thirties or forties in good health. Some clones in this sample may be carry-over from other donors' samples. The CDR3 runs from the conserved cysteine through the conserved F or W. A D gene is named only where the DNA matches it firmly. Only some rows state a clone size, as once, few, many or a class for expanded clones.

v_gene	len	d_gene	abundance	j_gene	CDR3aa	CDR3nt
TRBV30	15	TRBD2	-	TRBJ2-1	CAWSRGTSGSYEQFF	TGTGCCTGGAGCCGTGGGACTAGCGGGAGCTATGAGCAGTTCTTC
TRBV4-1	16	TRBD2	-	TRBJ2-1	CASAPSPGLEGNEQFF	TGCGCCAGCGCGCCCAGCCCGGGACTAGAGGGGAATGAGCAGTTCTTC
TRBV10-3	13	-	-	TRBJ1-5	CAISGGDNQPQHF	TGTGCCATCTCCGGGGGGGACAATCAGCCCCAGCATTTT
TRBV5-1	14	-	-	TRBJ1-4	CASSLHGDGEKLFF	TGCGCCAGCAGCTTGCATGGGGATGGGGAAAAACTGTTTTTT
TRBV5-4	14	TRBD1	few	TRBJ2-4	CASSHNTDRALRNF	TGTGCCAGCAGCCACAATACCGACAGGGCTCTCCGGAACTTC
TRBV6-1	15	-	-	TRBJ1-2	CASSEVLRVIDGYTF	TGTGCCAGCAGTGAAGTCCTCAGGGTGATTGATGGCTACACCTTC
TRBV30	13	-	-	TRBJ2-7	CAWSVGHTYEQYF	TGTGCCTGGAGTGTTGGACACACCTACGAGCAGTACTTC
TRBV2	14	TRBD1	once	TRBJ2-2	CADSGTGVGGELFF	TGTGCCGACTCCGGGACAGGGGTCGGCGGGGAGCTGTTTTTT
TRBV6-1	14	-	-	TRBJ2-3	CASRLGTVTDTQYF	TGTGCCAGCAGGCTCGGGACCGTCACAGATACGCAGTATTTT
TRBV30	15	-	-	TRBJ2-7	CAWSSGAASSYEQYF	TGTGCCTGGTCTTCCGGGGCGGCAAGCTCCTACGAGCAGTACTTC
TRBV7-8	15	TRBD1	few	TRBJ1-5	CASSPGTVGNQPQHF	TGTGCCAGCAGCCCCGGGACAGTTGGCAATCAGCCCCAGCATTTT
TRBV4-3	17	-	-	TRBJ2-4	CASSPGGGGPAKNIQYF	TGCGCCAGCAGCCCTGGAGGGGGAGGACCAGCCAAAAACATTCAGTACTTC
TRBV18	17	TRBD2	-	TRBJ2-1	CASSPRSSGRSYNEQFF	TGTGCCAGCTCACCACGGTCTAGCGGGAGGAGCTACAATGAGCAGTTCTTC
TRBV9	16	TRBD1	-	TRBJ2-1	CASSVGGTGVWDEQFF	TGTGCCAGCAGCGTAGGGGGGACAGGGGTCTGGGATGAGCAGTTCTTC
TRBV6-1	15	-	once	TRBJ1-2	CASSQTRQVNYGYTF	TGTGCCAGCAGCCAGACTCGACAGGTCAACTATGGCTACACCTTC
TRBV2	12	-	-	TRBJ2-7	CASNRDSYEQYF	TGTGCCAGCAACCGGGACTCCTACGAGCAGTACTTC
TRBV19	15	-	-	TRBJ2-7	CASSMGGQPTYEQYF	TGTGCCAGTAGTATGGGTGGACAGCCTACCTACGAGCAGTACTTC
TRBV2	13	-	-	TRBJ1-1	CARRGREVVGAFF	TGTGCCAGAAGGGGCAGGGAGGTAGTCGGAGCTTTCTTT
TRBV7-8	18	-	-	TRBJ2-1	CASSLRWGGHTSYNEQFF	TGTGCCAGCAGCTTAAGGTGGGGCGGGCACACCTCCTACAATGAGCAGTTCTTC
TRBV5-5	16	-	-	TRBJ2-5	CASSLTPRGGQETQYF	TGTGCCAGCAGCTTGACCCCCAGGGGGGGCCAAGAGACCCAGTACTTC
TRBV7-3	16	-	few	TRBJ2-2	CASSLSRASNTGELFF	TGTGCCAGCAGCTTAAGCCGGGCTTCGAACACCGGGGAGCTGTTTTTT
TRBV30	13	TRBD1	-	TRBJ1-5	CAWGQGAGQPQHF	TGTGCCTGGGGACAGGGGGCAGGTCAGCCCCAGCATTTT
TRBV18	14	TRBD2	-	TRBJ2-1	CASSPPGLESEQFF	TGTGCCAGCTCTCCACCGGGACTAGAATCTGAGCAGTTCTTC
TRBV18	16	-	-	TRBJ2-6	CASSEMGDSGANVLTF	TGTGCCAGCTCGGAAATGGGCGACTCTGGGGCCAACGTCCTGACTTTC
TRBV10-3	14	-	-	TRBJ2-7	CAISGSQGRNEQYF	TGTGCCATCAGTGGGTCCCAGGGTCGGAACGAGCAGTACTTC
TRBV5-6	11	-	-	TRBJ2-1	CASSSREKQFF	TGTGCCAGCAGCTCCCGGGAGAAGCAGTTCTTC
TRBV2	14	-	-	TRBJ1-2	CASSGQPQTDGYTF	TGTGCCAGCAGTGGACAGCCCCAGACAGATGGCTACACCTTC
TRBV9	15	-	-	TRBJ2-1	CASSPGRSSYNEQFF	TGTGCCAGCAGCCCAGGGAGGAGCTCCTACAATGAGCAGTTCTTC